The 16 T cell receptor beta chains below come from one sample, sequenced in a study of T cells in Graves' hyperthyroidism and ophthalmopathy. Amplification targeted TCR beta CDR3 regions from RNA transcripts. The HTBI primer set served for first-round RT-PCR of the TCR CDR3. TCRdb analysed the multiplex PCR reads with MiXCR anew, one entry per CDR3 protein. The sample holds hundreds of thousands of distinct CDR3 sequences, more than 14% seen once. Source material: blood. Receptor source: a woman in her fifties or sixties with Graves' ophthalmopathy.

At least ten counts were recorded for this clonotype. The J gene is TRBJ2-5, the V gene TRBV30; TRBD2 is a possible D gene (6 bases). Trimming cost V 5 bases and J 4 bases, with 14 bases left between them. CDR1 is GTSNPN and CDR2 is SVGIG in the germline V gene (reference sequence). This CDR3 has 13 residues. The CDR3 protein is CAWAWGDGETQYF. In nucleotides, the CDR3 is TGTGCCTGGGCCTGGGGGGATGGAGAGACCCAGTACTTC.

Turning to this clonotype: This clone may be a read error of a much larger clone one base away. This chain uses TRBV2 with TRBJ2-5; TRBD2 agrees at 11 bases. This CDR3 contains 16 residues. Looked up from germline, CDR1 is SNHLY and CDR2 is FYNNEI. The CDR3 bases are TGTACCAGCAGAGGGCTAGCGGGAGGCGCCGGGGAGACCCAGTACTTC. Amino acids: CTSRGLAGGAGETQYF. The entire variable domain, with the rest obtained from reference TRBV2 and TRBJ2-5, is as follows: EPEVTQTPSHQVTQMGQEVILRCVPISNHLYFYWYRQILGQKVEFLVSFYNNEISEKSEIFDDQFSVERPDGSNFTLKIRSTKLEDSAMYFCTSRGLAGGAGETQYFGPGTRLLVL.

This clonotype was counted ten times or more. The rearrangement uses TRBV12-3 or TRBV12-4 and TRBJ1-6, with D possibly being TRBD1 (6 bases). Trimming removed 1 base at V and 7 bases at J, with 8 bases between. The CDR3 has 14 residues. Here the CDR3 reads CASSLVQGNSPLHF. The CDR3 nucleotides are TGTGCCAGCAGTTTAGTGCAGGGGAATTCACCCCTCCACTTT.

This clonotype has only a few counts. One end of the junction is discordant with germline, which a read error may explain. CDR3 amino acids: CASRRDSDNEQFF. CDR3 nucleotides: TGTGCCAGCAGACGGGACTCCGACAATGAGCAGTTCTTC. The V call is TRBV6-2 or TRBV6-3, the J call TRBJ2-1; a weak D match, TRBD2 (6 bases). The germline gives CDR1 MNHEY, CDR2 SVGEGT. The CDR3 has 13 amino acids.

The genes are TRBV11-2 and TRBJ2-7; D possibly matches TRBD1 or TRBD2 (5 bases each). The CDR3 is 16 residues long. CDR1 and CDR2 (germline): SGHAT, FQNNGV. Trimming took off 1 base at V and 2 bases at J, with 15 bases between the two ends. The CDR3 reads CASSLVLGMGAYEQYF. The CDR3 coding sequence is TGTGCCAGCAGCTTAGTACTGGGGATGGGGGCCTACGAGCAGTACTTC.

This clonotype has a handful of counts. This sequence joins TRBV19 and TRBJ2-7, with D possibly matching TRBD2 (5 bases). V dropped 3 bases and J dropped 2 bases, with 8 bases sitting between them. The germline gives CDR1 LNHDA, CDR2 SQIVND (reference sequence). This CDR3 comprises 13 residues. As DNA, the CDR3 is TGTGCCAGTAGTATCGGACTGACCTACGAGCAGTACTTC. Its translation: CASSIGLTYEQYF.

Many counts were recorded for this clonotype. This chain uses TRBV27 with TRBJ2-7, with unresolved D. CDR3 length: 13 residues. V lost 0 bases, J lost 5 bases, and 8 bases lay in between. In germline, CDR1 is MNHEY, CDR2 SMNVEV (reference sequence). CDR3 nucleotide sequence: TGTGCCAGCAGTTTATCCCGGGCCGACGAGCAGTACTTC. This gives the protein CASSLSRADEQYF.

The chain recombines TRBV14 with TRBJ2-5; TRBD2 matches at 8 bases. The CDR3 has 15 residues. CDR1 and CDR2 from the germline V gene are SGHDN and FVKESK. The V gene end was trimmed by 3 bases and the J gene end by 5 bases; junction bases not matched to a gene: 8. DNA of the CDR3: TGTGCCAGCAGCCACTTAGGAGCGGGAGAGGAGACCCAGTACTTC. Encoded protein: CASSHLGAGEETQYF.

This clonotype was observed at least ten times. V usage is TRBV29-1 and J usage is TRBJ2-1; 7 bases line up with TRBD2. The CDR3 is 15 residues long. Looked up from germline, CDR1 is SQVTM and CDR2 is ANQGSEA. Germline trimming cut 6 bases from V and 1 base from J; bases unmatched to any gene: 9. The CDR3 here is CSVQVGGSSYNEQFF. CDR3 in DNA: TGCAGCGTCCAAGTGGGCGGGAGTTCCTACAATGAGCAGTTCTTC.

This clonotype has a handful of counts. The genes are TRBV6-2 or TRBV6-3 and TRBJ2-7; 7 positions match TRBD2. Unmatched junction bases numbered 13, after V lost 8 bases and J lost 0 bases. Germline V gives CDR1 MNHEY, CDR2 SVGEGT. The CDR3 loop spans 16 amino acids. In DNA form, the CDR3 reads TGTGCCAGCGGCGTCCCAAGCGGGGTGGGCTCCTACGAGCAGTACTTC. The encoded protein is CASGVPSGVGSYEQYF.

With respect to this clonotype: This may be a read error, as it is one base from a much larger clone. The chain couples TRBV10-3 to TRBJ2-1; 11 bases match TRBD2. Germline values: CDR1 ENHRY, CDR2 SYGVKD. The CDR3 sequence is 15 residues long. The CDR3 reads CATSDPSGRSSEQFF. Written as DNA, the CDR3 is TGTGCCACCAGTGATCCTAGCGGGAGGTCAAGTGAGCAGTTCTTC.

There are many counts of this clonotype. V and J are TRBV28 and TRBJ1-5, with D unresolved. Trimming took 3 bases from V and 1 from J, leaving 10 bases between them. This CDR3 has 15 residues. CDR1 and CDR2 (germline): MDHEN, SYDVKM. In DNA form, the CDR3 reads TGTGCCAGCAGTTTTTCTGGGTGGAGCAATCAGCCCCAGCATTTT. Protein product: CASSFSGWSNQPQHF.

This clonotype has at least ten counts. V usage is TRBV18 and J usage is TRBJ1-5; perhaps TRBD1 as D (6 bases). With 4 bases removed from V and 1 base from J, the gap between germline ends came to 14 bases. CDR3 size: 16 residues. CDR1 is KGHSH, CDR2 LQKENI, per germline. CDR3 nucleotide sequence: TGTGCCAGCTCACGCGTCAGGGGTGAGAGCAATCAGCCCCAGCATTTT. Translation gives CASSRVRGESNQPQHF.

This clonotype turned up a few times. The chain joins TRBV12-3 or TRBV12-4 to TRBJ2-7; maybe TRBD1 (6 bases). V lost 0 bases and J 0 bases, leaving 12 bases between the germline ends. This CDR3 is 16 amino acids long. This CDR3 is CASSLAPGHSSYEQYF. The CDR3 DNA follows: TGTGCCAGCAGTTTAGCACCGGGACACAGCTCCTACGAGCAGTACTTC.

This clonotype was observed a few times. The chain employs TRBV5-1 and TRBJ2-5; 7 bases line up with TRBD1. Trimming removed 0 bases from V and 2 bases from J; junction bases left unmatched: 4. The V gene's germline CDR1 is SGHRS and CDR2 YFSETQ. CDR3 length equals 15 residues. The CDR3 region is CASSLAGTEQETQYF. CDR3 DNA: TGCGCCAGCAGCTTGGCGGGGACAGAACAAGAGACCCAGTACTTC.

This clonotype was recorded at least ten times. V is TRBV12-3 or TRBV12-4 and J is TRBJ2-7; either TRBD1 or TRBD2 may supply D (5 bases each). The CDR3 covers 14 residues. The ends were cut back, 5 bases at V and 1 base at J, with 12 bases in the middle. The CDR3 region is CASSKGTGSYEQYF. In DNA, the CDR3 is TGTGCCAGCAGTAAAGGGACCGGGTCCTACGAGCAGTACTTC.